The clone carrying this T cell receptor (beta chain) was recorded once. Between the trimmed V and J ends, which lost 0 bases and 5 bases, there was a span of 10 bases. The CDR3 sequence is 14 residues long. CDR1 is LNHDA, CDR2 SQIVND, per germline (reference sequence). The record originates from a study of blood T cell repertoires in COVID-19. Looking at the study overall: From T cells, B-cell-depleted T cells, or PBMCs came the material, which was cDNA or gDNA.

The repertoire was sequenced with immunoSEQ multiplex PCR; TCRdb's copy has only in-frame clones and lacks some. The table shows around 400,000 clones, with more than 85% occurring only once. Participant age was roughly 18 to 89 years, and participants resided in roughly 24 US areas. Participants' reported clinical history set cohort assignment. Exposed enrollees had met someone with a PCR-confirmed or clinician-diagnosed COVID-19 case at some point within the 2 weeks before study entry. The V and J genes are TRBV19 and TRBJ1-2, with D maybe TRBD1 (6 bases). The clonotype was recovered from a woman in her thirties or forties who had been exposed to COVID-19. Sequenced: PBMCs or T cells enriched from blood (not recorded which). Here the CDR3 reads CASSIDQGPYGYTF. The DNA for the CDR3 is TGTGCCAGTAGTATAGATCAGGGGCCATATGGCTACACCTTC. Looking up the rest from reference TRBV19 and TRBJ1-2 gives the full variable domain: DGGITQSPKYLFRKEGQNVTLSCEQNLNHDAMYWYRQDPGQGLRLIYYSQIVNDFQKGDIAEGYSVSREKKESFPLTVTSAQKNPTAFYLCASSIDQGPYGYTFGSGTRLTVV.